A single sample gave rise to the 26 T cell receptor beta chains below, sequenced in a study of T-cell reconstitution after alpha-beta-depleted transplantation in children. It was with unique molecular identifiers that the TCRbeta library was prepared. One entry per CDR3 protein, called by TCRdb with MiXCR from the PCR reads. Of roughly 300,000 distinct CDR3 sequences detected, around a tenth appear once; the ten largest clones hold 2% to 2.5%. The source material was PBMCs from the stem cell graft donor, sampled from the stem cell graft. The receptor source for this set is a human donor who donated a stem cell graft to a child with acute lymphoblastic leukemia.

This clonotype has ten or more counts. The V and J genes are TRBV28 and TRBJ1-1, with a weak D call TRBD1 (6 bases). The V gene's germline CDR1 is MDHEN and CDR2 SYDVKM. The CDR3 length is 15 residues. The germline V and J ends were trimmed by 5 bases and 6 bases, with 19 bases remaining between them. CDR3 residues: CASSPPLGQSAEAFF. Written as DNA, the CDR3 is TGTGCCAGCAGTCCGCCCCTAGGACAGTCGGCTGAAGCTTTCTTT.

Details on this clonotype: An end of the junction does not agree with germline; a read error may underlie this. This chain joins TRBV4-2 and TRBJ2-1; 7 bases fit TRBD2. Germline V gives CDR1 LGHNA, CDR2 YNFKEQ. The CDR3 length is 16 residues. This CDR3 is CSSSQAGTNSYNEQFF. The CDR3 bases are TGTTCCAGCAGCCAAGCCGGGACTAACTCCTACAATGAGCAGTTCTTC.

The rearrangement joins TRBV7-2 to TRBJ1-2; 10 bases map to TRBD1. The CDR3 runs 15 residues. The germline CDR1 and CDR2 sequences are SGHTA and FQGNSA. Losses at the gene ends were 2 bases for V and 5 bases for J; bases not matched to a gene: 5. The CDR3 region is CASSLTPGQGYGYTF. The DNA for the CDR3 is TGTGCCAGCAGCTTAACCCCGGGACAGGGGTATGGCTACACCTTC.

The chain links TRBV5-1 to TRBJ2-1; TRBD2 is a possible D gene (5 bases). Germline CDR1 SGHRS, CDR2 YFSETQ. V gave up 1 base and J gave up 10 bases, with 9 bases separating them. This CDR3 contains 12 residues. CDR3 protein: CASSLSSLEQFF. CDR3 sequence (DNA): TGCGCCAGCAGCTTGTCTAGCCTCGAGCAGTTCTTC.

The chain's CDR3 is CASSLFGQVSGELFF. The CDR3 nucleotides are TGCGCCAGCAGCTTGTTTGGGCAAGTGAGCGGGGAGCTGTTTTTT. The V call is TRBV5-1, the J call TRBJ2-2, with D unclear. The CDR3 is 15 residues long. Trimming removed 1 base at V and 7 bases at J, with 14 bases between. Germline V gene data show CDR1 as SGHRS and CDR2 as YFSETQ.

This clonotype was counted only a few times. The chain joins TRBV20-1 to TRBJ1-4; tentative D call: TRBD1 (6 bases). Trimming took off 3 bases at V and 5 bases at J, with 13 bases between the two ends. Germline assignment: CDR1 DFQATT and CDR2 SNEGSKA (reference sequence). The CDR3 has 14 residues. The CDR3 region has the DNA TGCAGTGCTAGGAGGGGGGGAGGGAATGAAAAACTGTTTTTT. Its protein is CSARRGGGNEKLFF.

The chain has TRBV20-1 and TRBJ2-5; D call uncertain. The germline V gene encodes CDR1 DFQATT and CDR2 SNEGSKA (reference sequence). This CDR3 contains 18 residues. The V and J ends lost 0 bases and 2 bases respectively, with 22 bases between them. The CDR3 protein is CSARDSFTAATTQETQYF. DNA for the CDR3: TGCAGTGCTAGAGATAGCTTCACTGCGGCAACCACACAAGAGACCCAGTACTTC.

This clonotype has only a few counts. The chain joins TRBV5-1 to TRBJ2-1, with 8 bases matching TRBD1. V was pared by 1 base and J by 7 bases, with 13 bases of the junction left unmatched. The CDR3 loop spans 17 amino acids. Per the germline V gene, CDR1 is SGHRS and CDR2 is YFSETQ. In nucleotides, the CDR3 is TGCGCCAGCAGCTTGATATTTCCGGGACAGGCCTTTAATGAGCAGTTCTTC. Its protein product is CASSLIFPGQAFNEQFF. Full variable domain (outside the CDR3, taken from reference TRBV5-1 and TRBJ2-1): KAGVTQTPRYLIKTRGQQVTLSCSPISGHRSVSWYQQTPGQGLQFLFEYFSETQRNKGNFPGRFSGRQFSNSRSEMNVSTLELGDSALYLCASSLIFPGQAFNEQFFGPGTRLTVL.

This clonotype was seen a handful of times. This chain joins TRBV18 and TRBJ2-3, with no clear D. The V and J ends lost 6 bases and 2 bases respectively, with 12 bases between them. Germline CDR1 reads KGHSH; CDR2 reads LQKENI. The CDR3 runs to 14 residues. The CDR3 here is CASSPVAFTDTQYF. The CDR3 nucleotides read TGTGCCAGCTCCCCGGTGGCGTTCACAGATACGCAGTATTTT.

The chain couples TRBV5-1 to TRBJ2-3; D remains unclear. V lost 4 bases to trimming and J lost 2 bases, with 11 bases between them. From germline, CDR1 is SGHRS and CDR2 YFSETQ. The CDR3 has 14 residues. In DNA form, the CDR3 reads TGCGCCAGCAGCAGGTCCACCTTCACAGATACGCAGTATTTT. Translated: CASSRSTFTDTQYF. Looking up the rest from reference TRBV5-1 and TRBJ2-3 gives the full variable domain: KAGVTQTPRYLIKTRGQQVTLSCSPISGHRSVSWYQQTPGQGLQFLFEYFSETQRNKGNFPGRFSGRQFSNSRSEMNVSTLELGDSALYLCASSRSTFTDTQYFGPGTRLTVL.

The V gene is TRBV5-1, the J gene TRBJ2-1, with 8 bases identical to TRBD2. The J segment lost 3 bases and the V segment lost 4 bases, leaving 6 bases of the junction unmatched. The germline CDR1 and CDR2 sequences are SGHRS and YFSETQ. The CDR3 consists of 15 residues. The CDR3 here is CASSISGAGYNEQFF. CDR3 bases: TGCGCCAGCAGCATTAGCGGGGCCGGCTACAATGAGCAGTTCTTC.

This clonotype came up a few times. The V and J genes are TRBV6-4 and TRBJ2-1; D gene ambiguous. The CDR3 has 15 amino acids. Germline assignment: CDR1 MRHNA and CDR2 SNTAGT. Deletions cut 5 bases from V and 0 bases from J, with 11 bases between. CDR3 sequence reads: CASSLWMDSYNEQFF. The DNA of the CDR3 is TGTGCCAGCAGTCTGTGGATGGACTCCTACAATGAGCAGTTCTTC.

This clonotype was counted ten times or more. At one boundary the junction diverges from the germline segment, which might be a read error. V usage is TRBV5-1 and J usage is TRBJ2-7; possibly TRBD2 for D (6 bases). The CDR3 consists of 15 residues. Germline-derived CDR1 and CDR2 are SGHRS and YFSETQ. The CDR3 region has the DNA TGCGCCAGCAGCGCCAGGGAGGTCCCCTCCTCCGAGCAGTACTTC. The encoded protein is CASSAREVPSSEQYF.

This clonotype was counted only a few times. V is TRBV4-3 and J is TRBJ1-2, with D unclear. The germline V gene has CDR1 LGHNA and CDR2 YSLEER. V lost 0 bases and J lost 6, with 17 bases in between. The length of the CDR3 is 16 residues. The CDR3 bases are TGCGCCAGCAGCCAAGAGAGGGCATCACCGCGGGATGGCTACACCTTC. Translated: CASSQERASPRDGYTF.

The chain has TRBV6-1 and TRBJ2-2; 10 bases are shared with TRBD2. Germline CDR1 is MNHNS and CDR2 is SASEGT. Trimming removed 6 bases from V and 4 bases from J; junction bases left unmatched: 5. This CDR3 has 15 amino acids. DNA of the CDR3: TGTGCCAGCAGGGCTAGCGGGAGAACCACCGGGGAGCTGTTTTTT. Translated: CASRASGRTTGELFF.

This clonotype was recorded a few times. The rearrangement uses TRBV10-3 and TRBJ2-7, with 10 bases matching TRBD1. After removal of 4 bases from V and 2 bases from J, the junction contained 8 bases not matched to a gene. The CDR3 spans 16 residues. Per the germline V gene, CDR1 is ENHRY and CDR2 is SYGVKD. The CDR3 sequence: CAISGASTGGPYEQYF. The CDR3 DNA sequence: TGTGCCATCAGTGGAGCTTCGACAGGGGGCCCCTACGAGCAGTACTTC.

The chain carries TRBV24-1 and TRBJ2-1; TRBD1 might be the D (6 bases). Germline CDR1 reads KGHDR; CDR2 reads SFDVKD. CDR3 size: 14 residues. V lost 2 bases, J lost 7 bases, and 11 bases lay in between. As DNA, the CDR3 is TGTGCCACCAGTGATTGGGCTAGGGGGAATGAGCAGTTCTTC. It specifies CATSDWARGNEQFF.

CDR3 residues: CASSPRLAEAPSQYF. The DNA for the CDR3 is TGTGCCAGCAGCCCACGACTAGCAGAAGCCCCCTCTCAGTACTTC. This chain links TRBV7-2 with TRBJ2-4; 7 positions agree with TRBD2. There are 15 residues in the CDR3. The V and J ends lost 5 bases and 12 bases, in that order; junction bases with no gene match: 16. Germline assignment: CDR1 SGHTA and CDR2 FQGNSA.

The rearrangement links TRBV7-9 to TRBJ1-5; 10 bases are shared with TRBD1. CDR1 SEHNR and CDR2 FQNEAQ come from the germline V gene (reference sequence). With V trimmed by 4 bases and J by 2 bases, 8 bases remained unmatched. The CDR3 has 17 residues. CDR3 nucleotides: TGTGCCAGCAGCTCTGGGACAGGGGCGACAGGCAATCAGCCCCAGCATTTT. Translating it yields CASSSGTGATGNQPQHF.

The CDR3 nucleotides are TGTGCCAGCAGCTTAGTTGCACGGGACACTGAAGCTTTCTTT. It translates to CASSLVARDTEAFF. This chain links TRBV7-9 with TRBJ1-1; no clear D gene. Germline lookup yields CDR1 SEHNR and CDR2 FQNEAQ (reference sequence). Trimming left V 1 base short and J 3 bases short, with 9 bases between. CDR3 length: 14 amino acids.

There are a few counts of this clonotype. The V gene is TRBV7-9, the J gene TRBJ1-1; D possibly corresponds to TRBD1 (5 bases). The CDR3 has 15 residues. The V end was cut by 1 base, the J end by 1 base, with 10 bases between. Germline values: CDR1 SEHNR, CDR2 FQNEAQ (reference sequence). The CDR3 sequence: CASSLVGEPNTEAFF. CDR3 sequence (DNA): TGTGCCAGCAGCTTAGTAGGGGAACCGAACACTGAAGCTTTCTTT.

This clonotype came up a few times. The chain joins TRBV6-1 to TRBJ2-5, with D perhaps TRBD2 (7 bases). Germline CDR1 MNHNS, CDR2 SASEGT. The CDR3 totals 16 residues. V lost 4 bases and J lost 3, with 18 bases in between. The CDR3 is CASSARLGGAEETQYF. CDR3 in DNA: TGTGCCAGCAGTGCCCGGTTGGGGGGGGCCGAAGAGACCCAGTACTTC.

V and J are TRBV15 and TRBJ2-3; tentatively, D is TRBD2 (6 bases). V was trimmed by 4 bases and J by 1 base, leaving 21 bases between them. CDR3 length equals 18 residues. Per the germline V gene, CDR1 is LNHNV and CDR2 is YYDKDF (reference sequence). CDR3 protein: CATSMAPTAGYRTDTQYF. CDR3 DNA sequence: TGTGCCACCAGCATGGCTCCCACAGCGGGCTACCGCACAGATACGCAGTATTTT.

The V call is TRBV6-7, the J call TRBJ1-5; D not resolved. TRBV6-7 is filed as an ORF, its function uncertain. This CDR3 has 16 residues. V lost 2 bases to trimming and J lost 2 bases, with 13 bases between them. CDR3 DNA sequence: TGTGCCAGCAGTTACCGACTAGGGTCGGGCAATCAGCCCCAGCATTTT. Translating it yields CASSYRLGSGNQPQHF.

CDR3 coding DNA: TGTGCCAGCAGGTTAGAACAGTTACCTAACTATGGCTACACCTTC. Its translation: CASRLEQLPNYGYTF. The chain is built from TRBV6-5 and TRBJ1-2; no firm D call. Germline V gene data show CDR1 as MNHEY and CDR2 as SVGAGI. The V gene lost 6 bases and the J gene lost 0 bases, with 14 bases spanning the gap. The CDR3 is 15 residues long.

This clonotype was picked up many times. This rearrangement joins TRBV2 to TRBJ1-2; D not resolved. The length of the CDR3 is 11 residues. Trimming stripped 6 bases from V and 3 bases from J, with 5 bases between. The germline gives CDR1 SNHLY, CDR2 FYNNEI. In nucleotides, the CDR3 is TGTGCCAGCAGGACCGACTATGGCTACACCTTC. Its translation: CASRTDYGYTF.